This T cell receptor beta chain was recorded in a study of T cell responses to AZD1222 COVID-19 vaccine. At the level of the study: Pooled together were second doses at about 4 or about 12 weeks.

The V and J ends lost 1 base and 1 base, in that order; junction bases with no gene match: 4. Germline CDR1 is MNHNY and CDR2 is SVGAGI (reference sequence). There are 16 residues in the CDR3. Worth noting for this clone: Its antigen is not identified.

TCRdb's copy holds only in-frame clones and misses some; the assay was immunoSEQ multiplex PCR. The sample has about 150,000 clones, approximately 90% seen once. Study observations and caveats: In the spike-specific TCR repertoire, nearly half reportedly target unmutated variant regions. White British people made up most donors, females outnumbered males, and clonal diversity was possibly underestimated.

V gene TRBV6-6 combines with J gene TRBJ1-1, with TRBD1 matching 9 bases. The TCR originated in an adult in good health. The sample in question was peripheral blood, obtained on day 0 of AZD1222 vaccination. The CDR3 reads CASSYFPGQGNTEAFF. The CDR3, as DNA: TGTGCCAGCAGTTACTTTCCGGGACAGGGGAACACTGAAGCTTTCTTT.